This TCR beta chain was retrieved from a study of T cells in Graves' hyperthyroidism and ophthalmopathy. V lost 8 bases to trimming and J lost 0 bases, with 13 bases between them. The CDR3 totals 14 residues. RNA transcripts gave rise to amplified TCR beta CDR3 regions. Primed by the HTBI set, a first-round RT-PCR was run on the TCR CDR3. Each CDR3 protein gets one entry after TCRdb re-called the multiplex PCR reads with MiXCR. The sample shows about 280,000 distinct CDR3 sequences, less than 30% of them seen only once. The TCR originated in a man aged 35-49 years with Graves' hyperthyroidism that later progressed to Graves' ophthalmopathy. The source material was blood. The chain combines TRBV12-3 or TRBV12-4 with TRBJ1-1, with a tentative D call TRBD1 (5 bases). The CDR3 is CASAGGLMNTEAFF. Here the CDR3 DNA reads TGTGCCAGCGCTGGGGGACTCATGAACACTGAAGCTTTCTTT.